These 23 T cell receptor beta chains were sequenced from one sample in a study of patients and donors after allogeneic stem cell transplantation. MiXCR, applied by TCRdb to the RT-PCR reads, yields one record per CDR3 protein. The sample lists hundreds of thousands of distinct CDR3 sequences, under 20% occurring once. Sequencing was performed on blood, either unsorted or a sorted T cell fraction (not recorded which). The receptors here all came from a human donor who was either an allogeneic HSCT recipient or a stem cell or donor lymphocyte infusion donor (not recorded which). It is not recorded whose cells these are; they may come from a transplant donor.

The genes are TRBV24-1 and TRBJ2-5; D is undetermined. Germline CDR1 reads KGHDR; CDR2 reads SFDVKD. The germline V and J ends were trimmed by 5 bases and 5 bases, with 14 bases remaining between them. The CDR3 length is 14 residues. The CDR3 DNA sequence: TGTGCCACCAGTGTCGGCGGCCGGGCGGAGACCCAGTACTTC. Translated, it gives CATSVGGRAETQYF.

This chain links TRBV7-9 with TRBJ2-7, with a possible D match to TRBD1 (5 bases). The germline gives CDR1 SEHNR, CDR2 FQNEAQ (reference sequence). V gave up 4 bases and J gave up 5 bases, with 15 bases separating them. The CDR3 contains 14 residues. The CDR3 region is CASSSGASGNEQYF. The CDR3, as DNA: TGTGCCAGCAGCTCTGGGGCCTCCGGTAACGAGCAGTACTTC.

This clonotype was seen ten or more times. The V and J genes are TRBV9 and TRBJ1-4; 10 positions agree with TRBD1. V trimming: 4 bases; J trimming: 7 bases; junction bases outside the gene matches: 7. The CDR3 length is 15 residues. CDR1 and CDR2 (germline): SGDLS, YYNGEE. CDR3 region: CASSNWTGGFEKLFF. The CDR3 bases are TGTGCCAGCAGCAACTGGACAGGGGGATTTGAAAAACTGTTTTTT.

There are a few counts of this clonotype. The chain couples TRBV11-2 to TRBJ2-1; TRBD2 might be the D (6 bases). Trimming left V 4 bases short and J 4 bases short, with 17 bases between. CDR3 length: 16 residues. Germline V CDR1 and CDR2: SGHAT, FQNNGV. The CDR3 DNA reads TGTGCCAGCAGCTCACCGTCGGGAGTATCGTACAATGAGCAGTTCTTC. Translating it yields CASSSPSGVSYNEQFF.

The chain couples TRBV9 to TRBJ1-2; perhaps TRBD1 as D (6 bases). Germline CDR1 SGDLS, CDR2 YYNGEE. Between the trimmed V and J ends, which lost 4 bases and 4 bases, there was a span of 14 bases. The CDR3 consists of 14 residues. CDR3: CASSLDSGGYGYTF. In DNA form, the CDR3 reads TGTGCCAGCAGCTTGGACAGCGGTGGCTATGGCTACACCTTC.

This clonotype was seen at least ten times. The rearrangement joins TRBV12-5 to TRBJ2-7; 9 bases are a match to TRBD1. Germline CDR1 reads LGHNT; CDR2 reads FRNRAP. With V trimmed by 6 bases and J by 7 bases, 13 bases remained unmatched. This CDR3 is 15 amino acids long. The CDR3 loop is CASGRPGQGQEEQYF. The CDR3 nucleotides are TGTGCTAGTGGACGCCCGGGACAGGGACAAGAAGAGCAGTACTTC.

The chain couples TRBV25-1 to TRBJ2-5; D is possibly TRBD1 or TRBD2 (6 bases each). V was clipped by 2 bases and J by 5 bases, with 18 bases between them. This CDR3 region has 16 residues. In germline, CDR1 is MGHDK, CDR2 SYGVNS. CDR3 DNA: TGTGCCAGCAGTGAAGGGGGAAGGGGGGCGGGGGAGACCCAGTACTTC. It is translated as CASSEGGRGAGETQYF.

The chain links TRBV7-9 to TRBJ2-7; no clear D gene. Trimming shortened V by 5 bases and J by 4 bases, and 12 bases separated the two germline ends. Germline CDR1 SEHNR, CDR2 FQNEAQ (reference sequence). This CDR3 comprises 13 residues. Here the CDR3 reads CASSNDNTYEQYF. As DNA, the CDR3 is TGTGCCAGCAGCAATGACAATACATACGAGCAGTACTTC.

This clonotype was seen a few times. The chain combines TRBV27 with TRBJ2-7, with 12 bases identical to TRBD2. The germline CDR1 and CDR2 sequences are MNHEY and SMNVEV (reference sequence). V lost 2 bases, J lost 4 bases, and 3 bases stayed unmatched. The CDR3 runs to 15 residues. Here the CDR3 reads CASSLRTSGAYEQYF. In DNA, the CDR3 is TGTGCCAGCAGTTTAAGGACTAGCGGGGCTTACGAGCAGTACTTC.

This clonotype showed up just a few times. The chain has TRBV13 and TRBJ2-2; D is unclear. The CDR3 is made up of 15 amino acids. Trimming removed 5 bases at V and 0 bases at J, with 10 bases between. Germline V gene data show CDR1 as PRHDT and CDR2 as FYEKMQ (reference sequence). CDR3 sequence reads: CASSPHGANTGELFF. DNA for the CDR3: TGTGCCAGCAGCCCCCATGGCGCGAACACCGGGGAGCTGTTTTTT. Drawing the rest from reference TRBV13 and TRBJ2-2, the complete variable domain is AAGVIQSPRHLIKEKRETATLKCYPIPRHDTVYWYQQGPGQDPQFLISFYEKMQSDKGSIPDRFSAQQFSDYHSELNMSSLELGDSALYFCASSPHGANTGELFFGEGSRLTVL.

The chain recombines TRBV2 with TRBJ2-7, with D possibly TRBD2 on 6 matching bases. The germline V and J ends were trimmed by 6 bases and 3 bases, with 12 bases remaining between them. This CDR3 has 13 residues. Germline-derived CDR1 and CDR2 are SNHLY and FYNNEI. The CDR3 reads CASSQTRNYEQYF. The CDR3, as DNA: TGTGCCAGCAGCCAGACTAGAAACTACGAGCAGTACTTC.

This clonotype was observed a few times. CDR3: CASSLDQAGLGYTF. The CDR3 nucleotides are TGTGCCAGCAGCTTAGATCAGGCAGGATTGGGCTACACCTTC. This chain links TRBV11-2 with TRBJ1-2; D uncertain. The germline CDR1 and CDR2 sequences are SGHAT and FQNNGV. This CDR3 spans 14 amino acids. The V gene lost 0 bases and the J gene lost 8 bases, with 13 bases spanning the gap.

This clonotype was detected a few times. This chain links TRBV7-8 with TRBJ2-1, with 11 bases lining up with TRBD2. This CDR3 is 15 amino acids long. With V trimmed by 5 bases and J by 4 bases, 4 bases remained unmatched. CDR1 and CDR2 from the germline V gene are SGHVS and FQNEAQ. The CDR3 is CASSRTSGRYNEQFF. The DNA of the CDR3 is TGTGCCAGCAGCCGAACTAGCGGGAGATACAATGAGCAGTTCTTC.

This clonotype was recorded a few times. J is TRBJ2-3 and V is TRBV5-6; TRBD2 agrees at 7 bases. The V gene's germline CDR1 is SGHDT and CDR2 YYEEEE. CDR3 length equals 16 residues. The ends lost 3 bases at V and 4 bases at J; junction bases unmatched: 11. The CDR3 here is CASSWGGRRKSDTQYF. The CDR3 DNA reads as TGTGCCAGCAGCTGGGGGGGTAGGAGGAAGTCAGATACGCAGTATTTT.

In its sample, this clonotype was seen a few times. CDR3 bases: TGTGCCAGCAGCCAAGACAAGGTTTGGACTGAAGCTTTCTTT. Translated: CASSQDKVWTEAFF. The genes are TRBV4-2 and TRBJ1-1; D uncertain. CDR3 length equals 14 residues. Germline values: CDR1 LGHNA, CDR2 YNFKEQ. The V and J ends lost 0 bases and 5 bases respectively, with 10 bases between them.

This clonotype was recorded a few times. The V call is TRBV23-1, the J call TRBJ1-2; 9 nucleotides align to TRBD1. TRBV23-1 is recorded as an ORF, its role being uncertain. V trimming: 4 bases; J trimming: 0 bases; junction bases outside the gene matches: 9. CDR3 length: 17 residues. The DNA of the CDR3 is TGCGCCAGCAGTCGTAGACAGGGGGTTCCCTCTAACTATGGCTACACCTTC. It encodes CASSRRQGVPSNYGYTF.

The J gene is TRBJ2-1, the V gene TRBV2; TRBD2 matches at 14 bases. The CDR3 is 14 residues long. V trimming: 6 bases; J trimming: 9 bases; junction bases outside the gene matches: 4. CDR1 is SNHLY and CDR2 is FYNNEI in the germline V gene. The DNA for the CDR3 is TGTGCCAGCAGAGCCGGGACTAGCGGGAGTGAGCAGTTCTTC. Encoded protein: CASRAGTSGSEQFF.

The chain couples TRBV7-9 to TRBJ1-1; D may be TRBD1 (5 bases). Germline V gives CDR1 SEHNR, CDR2 FQNEAQ (reference sequence). This CDR3 has 15 residues. Trimming took 5 bases from V and 1 from J, leaving 14 bases between them. CDR3 loop: CASSPQWRGNTEAFF. In nucleotides, the CDR3 is TGTGCCAGCAGCCCCCAGTGGAGGGGGAACACTGAAGCTTTCTTT. The full variable domain, its missing parts supplied by reference TRBV7-9 and TRBJ1-1, is DTGVSQNPRHKITKRGQNVTFRCDPISEHNRLYWYRQTLGQGPEFLTYFQNEAQLEKSRLLSDRFSAERPKGSFSTLEIQRTEQGDSAMYLCASSPQWRGNTEAFFGQGTRLTVV.

This clonotype was detected a few times. The gene calls are TRBV5-5 and TRBJ2-7; 11 positions agree with TRBD2. The CDR3 sequence is 15 residues long. The V and J ends lost 4 bases and 2 bases, in that order; junction bases with no gene match: 5. Germline CDR1 reads SGHKS; CDR2 reads YYEKEE (reference sequence). The CDR3, as DNA: TGTGCCAGCAGCCTGGGACTAGCGGATACCTACGAGCAGTACTTC. Its protein is CASSLGLADTYEQYF.

This clonotype appeared a few times. The V and J genes are TRBV12-3 or TRBV12-4 and TRBJ2-5; 8 nucleotides match TRBD1. This CDR3 contains 13 residues. V shed 6 bases, J shed 4 bases, and the junction held 4 bases outside the gene matches. CDR3 DNA sequence: TGTGCCAGCAGGCCGGACAGGGTAGAGACCCAGTACTTC. As protein: CASRPDRVETQYF.

The chain employs TRBV4-2 and TRBJ2-1; 9 positions agree with TRBD2. Germline trimming cut 8 bases from V and 2 bases from J; bases unmatched to any gene: 1. The CDR3 loop spans 13 amino acids. Germline lookup yields CDR1 LGHNA and CDR2 YNFKEQ. CDR3 in DNA: TGTGCCAGCGCGGGAGGGCCCTACAATGAGCAGTTCTTC. The encoded protein is CASAGGPYNEQFF.

This clonotype was seen more than once but under ten times. The V call is TRBV29-1, the J call TRBJ1-2; tentative D call: TRBD1 (5 bases). This CDR3 has 14 residues. Trimming removed 7 bases at V and 3 bases at J, with 18 bases between. Per germline, CDR1 SQVTM and CDR2 ANQGSEA. Here the CDR3 reads CSALIWGEDYGYTF. The CDR3 DNA is TGCAGCGCGTTGATATGGGGGGAGGACTATGGCTACACCTTC.

V is TRBV6-2 or TRBV6-3 and J is TRBJ2-7; TRBD1 matches 7 bases. Trimming cost V 0 bases and J 2 bases; bases outside gene matches: 4. The CDR3 runs 15 residues. Germline CDR1 reads MNHEY; CDR2 reads SVGEGT. DNA for the CDR3: TGTGCCAGCAGTTACTCGCCGACAGGGACCTACGAGCAGTACTTC. It yields the protein CASSYSPTGTYEQYF.